This TCR beta chain was recorded in a study of T cell changes during pregnancy in multiple sclerosis. Deletions cut 7 bases from V and 0 bases from J, with 7 bases between. Germline V CDR1 and CDR2: SNHLY, FYNNEI. This CDR3 has 13 amino acids. Sequenced by immunoSEQ multiplex PCR; TCRdb stores in-frame clones only, minus some. The sample shows around 62,000 clones, nearly 90% of them seen only once. The origin of this receptor is a female donor with multiple sclerosis, enrolled in a pregnancy study. J is TRBJ1-3 and V is TRBV2; maybe TRBD1 (6 bases). The sequencing here drew on peripheral blood, taken in the first trimester of pregnancy. In DNA, the CDR3 is TGTGCCAGCAAACAGGGCTCTGGAAACACCATATATTTT. Translation gives CASKQGSGNTIYF.